This T cell receptor (beta chain) was retrieved from a study of radiotherapy plus CTLA-4 blockade in lung cancer. As for the study in general: Of the patients, about 18% showed objective responses and about 30% attained disease control. Study results and limitations: Early blood T cell clone changes and increased post-radiation serum interferon-beta were reportedly the strongest response predictors.

The table came from immunoSEQ multiplex PCR; TCRdb's copy has only in-frame clones and leaves some out. The sample consists of 90,000 to 150,000 clones, approximately 80% of them appearing once. Remarks on this clone: No antigen is known for it.

The CDR3 consists of 15 residues. Trimming cost V 1 base and J 4 bases, with 14 bases left between them. In germline, CDR1 is SGHVS, CDR2 FQNEAQ. The rearrangement links TRBV7-8 to TRBJ2-7; D is perhaps TRBD2 (6 bases). The clonotype originates from a human donor with non-small cell lung cancer who had a partial response to radiotherapy plus ipilimumab. The sample consisted of peripheral blood, taken from a patient treated with radiotherapy plus ipilimumab. CDR3 sequence: CASSLGFSGVYEQYV. CDR3 coding DNA: TGTGCCAGCAGCTTAGGGTTTTCGGGAGTGTACGAGCAGTACGTC.